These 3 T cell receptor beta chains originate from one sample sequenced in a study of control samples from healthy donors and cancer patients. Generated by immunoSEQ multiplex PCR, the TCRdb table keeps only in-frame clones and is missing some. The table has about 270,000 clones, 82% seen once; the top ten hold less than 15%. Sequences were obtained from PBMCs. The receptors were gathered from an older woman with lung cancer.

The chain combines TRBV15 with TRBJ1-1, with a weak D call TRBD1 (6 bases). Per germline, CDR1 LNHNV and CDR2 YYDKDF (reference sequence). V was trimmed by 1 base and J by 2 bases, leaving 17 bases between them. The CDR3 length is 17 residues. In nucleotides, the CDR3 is TGTGCCACCAGCAGAGCTCGAAGGACAGTAAGAAACACTGAAGCTTTCTTT. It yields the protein CATSRARRTVRNTEAFF.

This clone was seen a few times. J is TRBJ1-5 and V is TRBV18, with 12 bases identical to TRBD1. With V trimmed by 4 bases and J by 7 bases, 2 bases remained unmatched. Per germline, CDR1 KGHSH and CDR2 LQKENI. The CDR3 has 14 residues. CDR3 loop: CASSLGTGGQPQHF. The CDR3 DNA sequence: TGTGCCAGCTCACTTGGGACAGGGGGCCAGCCCCAGCATTTT.

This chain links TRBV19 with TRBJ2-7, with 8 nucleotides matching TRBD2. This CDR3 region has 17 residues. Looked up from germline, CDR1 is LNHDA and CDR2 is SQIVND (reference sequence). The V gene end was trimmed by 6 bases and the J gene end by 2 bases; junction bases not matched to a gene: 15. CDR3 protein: CASRIPLGAGGPYEQYF. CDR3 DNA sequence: TGTGCCAGTAGGATCCCTCTGGGGGCGGGAGGCCCCTACGAGCAGTACTTC.